Following are 13 T cell receptor beta chains from one sample sequenced in a study of molecular identifiers for immune sequencing clone quantification. TCRdb independently ran MiXCR on the PCR reads; one entry per CDR3 protein. The sample yields over 300,000 distinct CDR3 sequences, roughly a quarter seen once. What was sequenced was naive CD8+ T cells from blood, with Jurkat cell RNA spiked in. Subset denoted: FACS-sorted CD8+CD4-CCR7+CD45RA+ naive T cells. These receptors all come from a human donor in good health. Some libraries in this study had Jurkat cell RNA spiked in.

Worth noting for this clonotype: Just one base apart from a much larger clone, this may be a read error. No conserved phenylalanine or tryptophan is present at the end of the CDR3, so a read error is the likely explanation. The rearrangement uses TRBV5-1 and TRBJ2-7; D is undetermined. This CDR3 is built from 13 residues. CDR1 and CDR2 (germline): SGHRS, YFSETQ. Trimming shortened V by 0 bases and J by 3 bases, and 7 bases separated the two germline ends. The CDR3 spells CASSLDPGYEQYL. The CDR3, as DNA: TGCGCCAGCAGCTTGGACCCGGGCTACGAGCAGTACCTC.

This clonotype was seen a few times. CDR3 sequence reads: CASSPFQSYEQYF. DNA of the CDR3: TGTGCCAGCAGCCCCTTTCAGTCGTACGAGCAGTACTTC. The chain has TRBV6-5 and TRBJ2-7, with D hard to call. The CDR3 covers 13 residues. The germline CDR1 and CDR2 sequences are MNHEY and SVGAGI. V lost 6 bases to trimming and J lost 4 bases, with 13 bases between them.

The V and J genes are TRBV9 and TRBJ1-2, with D unresolved. CDR1 SGDLS and CDR2 YYNGEE come from the germline V gene. V was clipped by 0 bases and J by 6 bases, with 15 bases between them. The CDR3 runs 15 residues. This CDR3 is CASSVEAFEAHGYTF. The CDR3 nucleotides read TGTGCCAGCAGCGTAGAGGCATTCGAGGCCCATGGCTACACCTTC.

The rearrangement links TRBV12-3 or TRBV12-4 to TRBJ2-3, with TRBD1 as a possible D gene (5 bases). V lost 1 base and J 1 base, leaving 9 bases between the germline ends. The CDR3 has 15 residues. The CDR3: CASSLVGDGTDTQYF. Written as DNA, the CDR3 is TGTGCCAGCAGTTTAGTAGGGGATGGCACAGATACGCAGTATTTT.

With regard to this clonotype: The junction departs from germline at one end; a sequencing error may be responsible. The chain combines TRBV4-2 with TRBJ2-2; maybe TRBD2 (6 bases). The CDR3 contains 14 residues. CDR1 and CDR2 (germline): LGHNA, YNFKEQ. CDR3 nucleotide sequence: TGTGCCAGCAAAGGATTCGAGGGTAACGGGGAGGTGTTTTTT. Residues: CASKGFEGNGEVFF.

This clonotype was recorded at least ten times. This chain links TRBV7-6 with TRBJ2-3, with TRBD1 matching over 7 bases. From germline, CDR1 is SGHVS and CDR2 FNYEAQ. The CDR3 contains 16 residues. The V segment lost 1 base and the J segment 0 bases; nucleotides outside the gene matches: 4. CDR3 residues: CASSLVGTASTDTQYF. The DNA for the CDR3 is TGTGCCAGCAGCTTAGTTGGGACAGCTAGCACAGATACGCAGTATTTT.

In this sample, this clonotype turned up a few times. The rearrangement links TRBV20-1 to TRBJ2-7; 8 nucleotides align to TRBD1. The CDR3 is made up of 15 amino acids. With 7 bases clipped from V and 2 bases from J, the junction kept 13 bases outside the gene matches. CDR1 and CDR2 from the germline V gene are DFQATT and SNEGSKA (reference sequence). CDR3 amino acids: CSGESRDRRPYEQYF. DNA of the CDR3: TGCAGTGGCGAATCCCGGGACAGGAGACCCTACGAGCAGTACTTC.

This clonotype was detected many times. The chain combines TRBV14 with TRBJ2-7; D unclear. The CDR3 consists of 12 residues. V gave up 1 base and J gave up 3 bases, with 4 bases separating them. Germline V CDR1 and CDR2: SGHDN, FVKESK. The CDR3, as DNA: TGTGCCAGCAGCCAAGCCAGCTACGAGCAGTACTTC. Protein product: CASSQASYEQYF.

This clonotype was counted ten times or more. The rearrangement links TRBV6-2 or TRBV6-3 to TRBJ1-2, with a tentative D call TRBD1 (5 bases). V gave up 1 base and J gave up 8 bases, with 14 bases separating them. Germline V gene sequence: CDR1 MNHEY, CDR2 SVGEGT. This CDR3 is built from 14 residues. The CDR3 coding sequence is TGTGCCAGCAGTTACTGGACAATTCAACCGGGCTACACCTTC. Its translation is CASSYWTIQPGYTF.

V usage is TRBV28 and J usage is TRBJ1-1; 8 bases are a match to TRBD1. V lost 2 bases and J lost 3; bases outside the gene matches: 14. This CDR3 region has 18 residues. From germline, CDR1 is MDHEN and CDR2 SYDVKM. The chain's CDR3 is CASSLRMDRAKVHTEAFF. The CDR3 bases are TGTGCCAGCAGTTTAAGGATGGACAGGGCTAAGGTGCACACTGAAGCTTTCTTT.

This sequence joins TRBV7-9 and TRBJ2-7; TRBD2 agrees at 11 bases. Germline V gene sequence: CDR1 SEHNR, CDR2 FQNEAQ (reference sequence). V trimming: 6 bases; J trimming: 2 bases; junction bases outside the gene matches: 3. The length of the CDR3 is 14 residues. CDR3 sequence (DNA): TGTGCCAGCAGGGGGACTAGCGGCACCTACGAGCAGTACTTC. Its translation is CASRGTSGTYEQYF.

This clonotype has a count of ten or more. The chain links TRBV7-6 to TRBJ2-3; 13 nucleotides match TRBD2. Germline V gene data show CDR1 as SGHVS and CDR2 as FNYEAQ. The CDR3 runs 16 residues. V shed 1 base and J 4 bases; nucleotides not matched to a gene: 2. The CDR3: CASSLGTSGRADTQYF. The CDR3 DNA reads as TGTGCCAGCAGCTTAGGAACTAGCGGGAGGGCAGATACGCAGTATTTT.

This clonotype occurred a few times. The V call is TRBV12-3 or TRBV12-4, the J call TRBJ2-2; D is possibly TRBD1 or TRBD2 (6 bases each). CDR3 size: 16 residues. V was trimmed by 7 bases and J by 6 bases, leaving 21 bases between them. CDR3 nucleotides: TGTGCCAGCACCAGAGGTACAGGGAGGTATTCCGGGGAGCTGTTTTTT. It encodes CASTRGTGRYSGELFF.